The 22 T cell receptor beta chains in this list originate from one sample, sequenced in a study of blood T cell repertoires in COVID-19. The repertoire was sequenced with immunoSEQ multiplex PCR; TCRdb's copy has only in-frame clones and lacks some. This sample has some 73,000 clones; 80% to 95% occur once, and the top ten carry 6% to 7.5%. Sequencing was done on a sample of peripheral blood. The receptors were gathered from a human donor in a cohort sampled during active COVID-19.

As regards this clone: Different DNA sequences within this sample yield the same CDR3. CDR3 sequence (DNA): TGTGCCAGCAGCCAAGAACTAGCGGGGGGGAGGGTGTTCTTC. Protein sequence: CASSQELAGGRVFF. V is TRBV14 and J is TRBJ2-1; 13 bases agree with TRBD2. V was clipped by 0 bases and J by 15 bases; unmatched bases: 5. The CDR3 has 14 residues. Looked up from germline, CDR1 is SGHDN and CDR2 is FVKESK.

This chain uses TRBV25-1 with TRBJ2-1; D gene unclear. V shed 7 bases and J shed 7 bases, with 11 bases lying between them. Germline V gene sequence: CDR1 MGHDK, CDR2 SYGVNS. The length of the CDR3 is 12 residues. CDR3 bases: TGTGCCAGCATGGTGGGCTGGAATGAGCAGTTCTTC. The encoded protein is CASMVGWNEQFF.

The chain links TRBV6-2 or TRBV6-3 to TRBJ2-1, with TRBD2 as a possible D gene (5 bases). The CDR3 covers 15 residues. Germline V gene sequence: CDR1 MNHEY, CDR2 SVGEGT. The V end lost 0 bases, the J end lost 10 bases, and 16 bases lay between the germline ends. The CDR3 DNA reads TGTGCCAGCAGTTACTCGAAAAACTCCCGAGGGGAGCAGTTCTTC. This encodes CASSYSKNSRGEQFF.

The rearrangement joins TRBV18 to TRBJ1-2, with D possibly being TRBD1 (5 bases). Germline values: CDR1 KGHSH, CDR2 LQKENI. V lost 2 bases and J lost 7, with 11 bases in between. This CDR3 comprises 13 residues. CDR3 sequence (DNA): TGTGCCAGCTCACCAAACAGCGACAGTGGCTACACCTTC. Translated, it gives CASSPNSDSGYTF. Variable domain in full (rest from reference TRBV18 and TRBJ1-2): NAGVMQNPRHLVRRRGQEARLRCSPMKGHSHVYWYRQLPEEGLKFMVYLQKENIIDESGMPKERFSAEFPKEGPSILRIQQVVRGDSAAYFCASSPNSDSGYTFGSGTRLTVV.

The gene calls are TRBV19 and TRBJ1-1; D uncertain. From germline, CDR1 is LNHDA and CDR2 SQIVND (reference sequence). The CDR3 consists of 13 residues. The V gene lost 1 base and the J gene lost 5 bases, with 8 bases spanning the gap. The CDR3 nucleotides read TGTGCCAGTAGTATAGGTCCGGGGACTGAAGCTTTCTTT. It yields the protein CASSIGPGTEAFF.

The chain recombines TRBV19 with TRBJ1-1; TRBD1 aligns across 7 bases. V lost 5 bases and J lost 1; bases outside the gene matches: 4. Germline lookup yields CDR1 LNHDA and CDR2 SQIVND (reference sequence). The CDR3 is made up of 14 amino acids. The CDR3 DNA reads TGTGCCAGTAGTCTACAGGGGACGAACACTGAAGCTTTCTTT. Its translation: CASSLQGTNTEAFF.

This chain joins TRBV30 and TRBJ1-4, with 7 bases matching TRBD1. Germline CDR1 is GTSNPN and CDR2 is SVGIG (reference sequence). V lost 0 bases and J lost 5; bases outside the gene matches: 3. There are 14 residues in the CDR3. The CDR3 protein is CAWSVGGQNEKLFF. The CDR3 DNA is TGTGCCTGGAGTGTTGGGGGACAGAATGAAAAACTGTTTTTT.

The V and J genes are TRBV28 and TRBJ1-2; D gene uncertain. The ends were cut back, 10 bases at V and 1 base at J, with 13 bases in the middle. This CDR3 comprises 13 residues. Germline lookup yields CDR1 MDHEN and CDR2 SYDVKM. The CDR3 DNA is TGTGCCACCGAGGGAGCCCTTAACTATGGCTACACCTTC. Translated, it gives CATEGALNYGYTF.

The chain recombines TRBV27 with TRBJ1-1; D not certain. The CDR3 length is 12 residues. The germline V and J ends were trimmed by 4 bases and 6 bases, with 9 bases remaining between them. In germline, CDR1 is MNHEY, CDR2 SMNVEV (reference sequence). CDR3 coding DNA: TGTGCCAGCAGTTCGATCTATGCTGAAGCTTTCTTT. The encoded protein is CASSSIYAEAFF.

The V call is TRBV2, the J call TRBJ1-5; D remains ambiguous. The CDR3 loop spans 15 amino acids. The germline V gene has CDR1 SNHLY and CDR2 FYNNEI. CDR3 region: CVSRGSHRGNQPQHF. The CDR3 region has the DNA TGTGTTAGCCGGGGTTCCCACAGAGGCAATCAGCCCCAGCATTTT.

The rearrangement links TRBV6-5 to TRBJ1-2; D not resolved. V dropped 7 bases and J dropped 2 bases, with 11 bases sitting between them. CDR3 length: 13 amino acids. The germline CDR1 and CDR2 sequences are MNHEY and SVGAGI. In nucleotides, the CDR3 is TGTGCCAGCATTGCGCCGTCCAACTATGGCTACACCTTC. Its protein is CASIAPSNYGYTF.

J is TRBJ2-1 and V is TRBV7-9; D might be TRBD1 (6 bases). The germline CDR1 and CDR2 sequences are SEHNR and FQNEAQ (reference sequence). V gave up 5 bases and J gave up 9 bases, with 20 bases separating them. The CDR3 loop spans 15 amino acids. In DNA form, the CDR3 reads TGTGCCAGCAGCCCCAGAGGGGGTAATGTTGGTGAGCAGTTCTTC. Protein sequence: CASSPRGGNVGEQFF.

The chain recombines TRBV29-1 with TRBJ1-2; D is unclear. V gave up 3 bases and J gave up 3 bases, with 11 bases separating them. CDR1 is SQVTM and CDR2 is ANQGSEA in the germline V gene. The CDR3 is 13 amino acids. The CDR3 loop reads CSVDTLVDYGYTF. CDR3 bases: TGCAGCGTTGACACTTTGGTGGACTATGGCTACACCTTC.

The chain couples TRBV5-4 to TRBJ2-2; 8 bases match TRBD1. The ends lost 3 bases at V and 4 bases at J; junction bases unmatched: 8. The CDR3 length is 16 residues. Germline loops: CDR1 SGHNT, CDR2 YYREEE (reference sequence). The CDR3 reads CASSSGQGFTTGELFF. The DNA for the CDR3 is TGTGCCAGCAGCTCTGGACAGGGATTCACCACCGGGGAGCTGTTTTTT.

The genes are TRBV7-6 and TRBJ2-5, with D tentatively TRBD2 (6 bases). The V gene's germline CDR1 is SGHVS and CDR2 FNYEAQ. The CDR3 consists of 15 residues. Deletions cut 6 bases from V and 1 base from J, with 15 bases between. The CDR3 DNA is TGTGCCAGCAGTTCTACCCCGCGGGGCCAAGAGACCCAGTACTTC. It specifies CASSSTPRGQETQYF.

This chain uses TRBV28 with TRBJ1-6; TRBD1 agrees at 9 bases. The CDR3 runs 17 residues. Germline lookup yields CDR1 MDHEN and CDR2 SYDVKM. J lost 10 bases, V lost 4 bases, and 14 bases had no gene match. This chain's CDR3 is CASSSPRTGGSGSPLHF. The CDR3 nucleotides read TGTGCCAGCAGTTCCCCCCGTACAGGGGGCAGTGGATCACCCCTCCACTTT.

The chain uses TRBV20-1 and TRBJ1-2, with 8 nucleotides matching TRBD1. The CDR3 has 16 residues. CDR1 DFQATT and CDR2 SNEGSKA come from the germline V gene (reference sequence). V lost 3 bases, J lost 0 bases, and 9 bases stayed unmatched. CDR3 amino acids: CSASGGQERSNYGYTF. CDR3 in DNA: TGCAGTGCTAGTGGGGGACAGGAGAGATCTAACTATGGCTACACCTTC.

The rearrangement joins TRBV11-2 to TRBJ1-1; 7 nucleotides match TRBD1. The germline V gene has CDR1 SGHAT and CDR2 FQNNGV. V was clipped by 4 bases and J by 8 bases; unmatched bases: 13. The CDR3 is made up of 15 amino acids. CDR3 in DNA: TGTGCCAGCAGCTCCATTGGGGGAACAGGGGAAGAAGCTTTCTTT. Encoded protein: CASSSIGGTGEEAFF.

The rearrangement links TRBV27 to TRBJ2-3, with 8 bases that match TRBD2. This CDR3 contains 12 residues. The J segment lost 6 bases and the V segment lost 8 bases, leaving 4 bases of the junction unmatched. The V gene's germline CDR1 is MNHEY and CDR2 SMNVEV (reference sequence). The DNA for the CDR3 is TGTGCCAGCCGGGGGGGCCTTGATACGCAGTATTTT. This encodes CASRGGLDTQYF.

The chain combines TRBV5-1 with TRBJ2-1, with 7 bases fitting TRBD2. V lost 4 bases and J lost 3; bases outside the gene matches: 7. Germline CDR1 is SGHRS and CDR2 is YFSETQ. This CDR3 contains 15 residues. In nucleotides, the CDR3 is TGCGCCAGCAGCCTCGGGGGGACCTTCTACAATGAGCAGTTCTTC. Residues: CASSLGGTFYNEQFF.

The chain uses TRBV7-2 and TRBJ2-7; 9 positions agree with TRBD1. CDR1 is SGHTA, CDR2 FQGNSA, per germline. V shed 5 bases and J 1 base; nucleotides not matched to a gene: 6. The CDR3 runs to 15 residues. The CDR3 nucleotides are TGTGCCAGCAGCGAGTATGGGACAGGGTCCTACGAGCAGTACTTC. Its protein product is CASSEYGTGSYEQYF.

This sequence joins TRBV6-4 and TRBJ2-3; 10 bases match TRBD2. This CDR3 has 19 amino acids. J lost 4 bases, V lost 6 bases, and 19 bases had no gene match. Germline V lookup: CDR1 MRHNA, CDR2 SNTAGT. This chain's CDR3 is CASSRTDTLAGVGSDTQYF. CDR3 nucleotides: TGTGCCAGCAGCCGGACCGATACCCTAGCGGGGGTCGGGTCAGATACGCAGTATTTT.